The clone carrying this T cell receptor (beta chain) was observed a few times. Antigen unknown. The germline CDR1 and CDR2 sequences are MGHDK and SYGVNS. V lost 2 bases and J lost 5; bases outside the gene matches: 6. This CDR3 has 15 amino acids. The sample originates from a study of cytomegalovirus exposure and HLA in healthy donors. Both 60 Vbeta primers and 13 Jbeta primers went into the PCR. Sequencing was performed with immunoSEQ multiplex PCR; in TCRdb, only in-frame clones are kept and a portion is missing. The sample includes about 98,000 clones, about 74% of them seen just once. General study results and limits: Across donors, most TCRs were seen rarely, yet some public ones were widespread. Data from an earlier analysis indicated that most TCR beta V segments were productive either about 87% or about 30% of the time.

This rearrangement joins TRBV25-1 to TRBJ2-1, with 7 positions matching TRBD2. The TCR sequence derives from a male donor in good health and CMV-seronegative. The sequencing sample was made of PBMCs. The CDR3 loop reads CASSERLAANNEQFF. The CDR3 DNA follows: TGTGCCAGCAGTGAACGGCTAGCGGCTAACAATGAGCAGTTCTTC.